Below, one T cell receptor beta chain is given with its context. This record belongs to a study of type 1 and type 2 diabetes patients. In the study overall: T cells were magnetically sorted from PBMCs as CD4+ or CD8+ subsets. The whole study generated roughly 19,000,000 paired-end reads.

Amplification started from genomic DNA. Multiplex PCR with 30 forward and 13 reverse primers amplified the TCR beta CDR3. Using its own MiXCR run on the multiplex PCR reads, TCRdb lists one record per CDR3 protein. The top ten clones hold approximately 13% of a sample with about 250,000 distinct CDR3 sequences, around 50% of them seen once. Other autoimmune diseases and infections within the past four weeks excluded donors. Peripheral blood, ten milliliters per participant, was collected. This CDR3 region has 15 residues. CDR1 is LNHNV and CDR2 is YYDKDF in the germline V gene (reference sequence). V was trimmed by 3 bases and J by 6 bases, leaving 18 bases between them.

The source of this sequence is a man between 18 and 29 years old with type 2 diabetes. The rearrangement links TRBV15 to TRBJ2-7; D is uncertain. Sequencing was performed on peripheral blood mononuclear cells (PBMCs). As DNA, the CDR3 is TGTGCCACCAGCAGGTCCCTCGGACCTGGCCTCGAGCAGTACTTC. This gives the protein CATSRSLGPGLEQYF.